Listed below are T cell receptor beta chains from one sample, sequenced in a study of blood T cell repertoires in COVID-19. Measured with immunoSEQ multiplex PCR; TCRdb has only the in-frame clones, and not every one. The data hold about 220,000 clones, with 90% observed a single time. The sequenced material came from PBMCs or T cells enriched from blood (not recorded which). The receptors shown here come from a man younger than 40 who had been exposed to COVID-19. Each CDR3 is given with its conserved first and last residue. The D gene is left open where the match is weak. Part of the rows lack a size; the others show once, few, many or a class for expanded clones.

v_call	j_call	d_call	clone_size	cdr3_aa
TRBV19	TRBJ1-5	.	.	CASSIEGRLVQPQHF
TRBV12-3/TRBV12-4	TRBJ1-2	.	.	CASSSAVYGYTF
TRBV9	TRBJ1-1	.	.	CASSVVWNTEAFF
TRBV27	TRBJ2-1	.	.	CASSPGGHYNEQFF
TRBV7-2	TRBJ2-3	.	.	CASSRDKAPDTQYF
TRBV13	TRBJ2-7	.	once	CASSSTWRGPNSYEQYF
TRBV7-6	TRBJ2-7	.	.	CASSDTPLGLYEQYF
TRBV18	TRBJ2-3	TRBD2	.	CASSPGGGVADTQYF
TRBV10-2	TRBJ2-7	TRBD2	.	CASSESKLSGTGTSGNYEQYF
TRBV30	TRBJ1-4	TRBD1	few	CAWSRHRGWNEKLFF
TRBV5-4	TRBJ2-5	.	.	CASSSPLAGGVGETQYF
TRBV2	TRBJ1-6	.	.	CASSERQFISNSPLHF
TRBV12-3/TRBV12-4	TRBJ2-7	TRBD1	once	CASREGQGYEQYF
TRBV12-1	TRBJ1-3	.	.	CASSTHRGPGNTIYF
TRBV7-2	TRBJ1-6	.	.	CASSYPGGGTLHF
TRBV6-5	TRBJ1-3	TRBD1	.	CASQDRGLRNTIYF
TRBV11-1	TRBJ1-6	TRBD1	.	CASSLLGRQGGSPLHF
TRBV9	TRBJ1-2	.	.	CASSVGPGHYYGYTF
TRBV5-1	TRBJ2-3	TRBD1	.	CASSLGDSRATDTQYF
TRBV4-3	TRBJ1-6	TRBD1	once	CASSESRTGRGSPLHF
TRBV7-9	TRBJ2-1	.	.	CASSLVTDSSEQFF
TRBV19	TRBJ1-5	.	.	CASSIGRGGQPQHF
TRBV11-2	TRBJ2-1	TRBD2	.	CASSLIIAGTEQFF
TRBV6-5	TRBJ1-5	.	.	CASSKDSSSNQPQHF
TRBV7-6	TRBJ1-3	.	.	CASKDSLSGNTIYF
TRBV5-6	TRBJ1-3	.	.	CASSLDRNTIYF
TRBV29-1	TRBJ2-6	TRBD1	.	CSILTGEVSGANVLTF